This section outlines one T cell receptor (beta chain) sequence together with its context. RNA was extracted with the RNeasy kit, and a quantity of about 0.45 to 1 ug was reverse transcribed using random hexamers. Amplification of TCR beta CDR3 used immunoSEQ multiplex PCR across 54 Vbeta and 13 Jbeta. One entry per CDR3 protein results from TCRdb running MiXCR on the immunoSEQ multiplex PCR reads. The sample shows about 160,000 distinct CDR3 sequences, 94% of them seen only once. This specimen belongs to a study of CD8 T cells in Susac syndrome. Relapsing-remitting disease, either stable or active, was present in the multiple sclerosis controls, who were treatment-naive patients. Bulk CD8+ and CD4+ cells came from magnetic negative isolation; CD8+ TEMRA by FACS. CDR3 size: 14 residues. CDR1 and CDR2 (germline): MNHEY, SVGAGI. Trimming stripped 4 bases from V and 4 bases from J, with 11 bases between.

The chain couples TRBV6-5 to TRBJ1-3, with D possibly matching TRBD1 (6 bases). The specimen sequenced was CD4+ T cells from PBMCs. The TCR comes from a human donor with multiple sclerosis. CDR3 loop: CASSSQGQGNTIYF. CDR3 nucleotide sequence: TGTGCCAGCAGTTCACAGGGCCAAGGAAACACCATATATTTT.